The rows below give T cell receptor beta chains drawn from one sample of a study of PD-1 blockade in classical Hodgkin lymphoma. The protocol was immunoSEQ multiplex PCR, while the TCRdb copy is restricted to in-frame clones and leaves out a portion. The sample contains 25,000 to 35,000 clones, about 80% of which appear only once. The sample was peripheral blood mononuclear cells (PBMCs), taken before the fourth cycle of nivolumab. The origin of the receptors is a human donor with classical Hodgkin lymphoma. Both conserved end residues are trimmed from each CDR3.

CDR3 length: 12; J gene: TRBJ1-3; V gene: TRBV29-1; CDR3 protein: SVEAGRSGNTIY
CDR3 length: 15; J gene: TRBJ2-7; V gene: TRBV7-8; CDR3 protein: ASSLEGPLFLSYEQY
CDR3 length: 10; J gene: TRBJ2-7; V gene: TRBV13; CDR3 protein: ASSLGLYEQY
CDR3 length: 12; J gene: TRBJ1-4; V gene: TRBV2; CDR3 protein: ASSDSQSGGKLF
CDR3 length: 9; J gene: TRBJ1-3; V gene: TRBV28; CDR3 protein: ASTTGNTIY
CDR3 length: 13; J gene: TRBJ1-1; V gene: TRBV18; CDR3 protein: ASSPGRNKDTEAF
CDR3 length: 13; J gene: TRBJ2-7; V gene: TRBV4-1; CDR3 protein: ASSQEPDLSYEQY
CDR3 length: 9; J gene: TRBJ1-6; V gene: TRBV28; CDR3 protein: ASSLLRTLH
CDR3 length: 12; J gene: TRBJ1-1; V gene: TRBV19; CDR3 protein: ASSIGGSNTEAF
CDR3 length: 12; J gene: TRBJ2-7; V gene: TRBV10-3; CDR3 protein: AIREAESSYEQY
CDR3 length: 11; J gene: TRBJ2-2; V gene: TRBV29-1; CDR3 protein: SVAETNTGELF
CDR3 length: 12; J gene: TRBJ1-4; V gene: TRBV27; CDR3 protein: ASSFGRISGKLF
CDR3 length: 9; J gene: TRBJ2-2; V gene: TRBV6-8; CDR3 protein: ASETGFQLF
CDR3 length: 11; J gene: TRBJ1-1; V gene: TRBV27; CDR3 protein: ASSLTRDREAF
CDR3 length: 14; J gene: TRBJ1-4; V gene: TRBV7-9; CDR3 protein: ASSPGQGSTNEKLF
CDR3 length: 12; J gene: TRBJ1-1; V gene: TRBV19; CDR3 protein: ASRERGRLTEAF
CDR3 length: 14; J gene: TRBJ2-2; V gene: TRBV9; CDR3 protein: ASSPAGGGLTGELF
CDR3 length: 12; J gene: TRBJ1-2; V gene: TRBV5-1; CDR3 protein: ASSPQGPFNGYT
CDR3 length: 11; J gene: TRBJ2-7; V gene: TRBV19; CDR3 protein: ASSIQKIYEQY
CDR3 length: 14; J gene: TRBJ2-1; V gene: TRBV10-3; CDR3 protein: AISDYGGGAHNEQF
CDR3 length: 13; J gene: TRBJ1-2; V gene: TRBV5-1; CDR3 protein: ASRSWAASNYGYT
CDR3 length: 12; J gene: TRBJ2-7; V gene: TRBV11-3; CDR3 protein: ASSLDNPPYEQY
CDR3 length: 11; J gene: TRBJ2-2; V gene: TRBV7-7; CDR3 protein: ASSFGVAGELF
CDR3 length: 11; J gene: TRBJ2-1; V gene: TRBV2; CDR3 protein: ASSEQHRIRQF
CDR3 length: 17; J gene: TRBJ2-2; V gene: TRBV9; CDR3 protein: ASSPTGQLTYWNTGELF
CDR3 length: 12; J gene: TRBJ2-7; V gene: TRBV18; CDR3 protein: ASSPDRGSNEQY
CDR3 length: 13; J gene: TRBJ2-6; V gene: TRBV18; CDR3 protein: ASSFGTAGANVLT
CDR3 length: 12; J gene: TRBJ2-3; V gene: TRBV9; CDR3 protein: ASSERTSADTQY